This passage covers 32 T cell receptor beta chains from one sample sequenced in a study. TCRdb analysed the 5' RACE reads with MiXCR anew, one entry per CDR3 protein. Here the sample spans about 57,000 distinct CDR3 sequences, 25% to 35% being singletons. The sequenced sample consisted of tumor-infiltrating memory CD4+ T cells sorted from the breast tumor. The subset denotes: memory CD4+ T cells, CD4+CD45RO+CD25-. These receptors were collected from a female donor with breast cancer.

The chain combines TRBV11-2 with TRBJ2-3, with D possibly TRBD2 on 6 matching bases. The CDR3 sequence is 14 residues long. Trimming stripped 0 bases from V and 8 bases from J, with 12 bases between. Germline V gives CDR1 SGHAT, CDR2 FQNNGV. The DNA of the CDR3 is TGTGCCAGCAGCTTAGAAGGGTTTAGCGGTACGCAGTATTTT. Its translation: CASSLEGFSGTQYF.

This clonotype was counted a few times. The chain links TRBV6-2 or TRBV6-3 to TRBJ2-3; 9 bases match TRBD2. In germline, CDR1 is MNHEY, CDR2 SVGEGT. This CDR3 spans 15 amino acids. V shed 2 bases, J shed 1 base, and the junction held 1 base outside the gene matches. CDR3 DNA sequence: TGTGCCAGCAGTTACCGACTAGCGGGCACAGATACGCAGTATTTT. Translation gives CASSYRLAGTDTQYF.

This clonotype was observed a few times. The chain carries TRBV30 and TRBJ2-1; D call uncertain. The V end lost 3 bases, the J end lost 9 bases, and 9 bases lay between the germline ends. CDR3 size: 11 residues. CDR1 and CDR2 (germline): GTSNPN, SVGIG (reference sequence). CDR3 DNA: TGTGCCTGGAGGTTGAAGGGTGAGCAGTTCTTC. Translated, it gives CAWRLKGEQFF.

At least ten counts were recorded for this clonotype. V usage is TRBV20-1 and J usage is TRBJ2-2; 8 bases are a match to TRBD2. The ends lost 6 bases at V and 0 bases at J; junction bases unmatched: 9. The CDR3 is 16 amino acids. Germline CDR1 DFQATT, CDR2 SNEGSKA (reference sequence). The CDR3 coding sequence is TGCAGTGCCACCCAGGGACTAGAATCGAACACCGGGGAGCTGTTTTTT. It encodes CSATQGLESNTGELFF.

This clonotype was recorded a few times. J is TRBJ2-2 and V is TRBV7-3; D remains unclear. V was trimmed by 2 bases and J by 3 bases, leaving 10 bases between them. Per the germline V gene, CDR1 is SGHTA and CDR2 is FQGTGA. The length of the CDR3 is 15 residues. CDR3 coding DNA: TGTGCCAGCAGCTTAGACCGCGGTGACACCGGGGAGCTGTTTTTT. This encodes CASSLDRGDTGELFF.

Note on this clonotype: A single base separates this from a much larger clone, so it may be a read error. The V gene is TRBV10-3, the J gene TRBJ1-1; the D is unclear. Germline CDR1 is ENHRY and CDR2 is SYGVKD. The CDR3 is made up of 14 amino acids. CDR3 residues: CAISETQERIEACF. DNA of the CDR3: TGTGCCATCAGTGAGACACAAGAGAGAATTGAAGCTTGCTTT.

This clonotype was recorded only once. This chain connects TRBV5-5 to TRBJ1-1; D is perhaps TRBD1 (5 bases). The CDR3 extends over 13 amino acids. Trimming cost V 1 base and J 3 bases, with 7 bases left between them. CDR1 is SGHKS and CDR2 is YYEKEE in the germline V gene (reference sequence). CDR3 in amino acids: CASSLWGDTEAFF. CDR3 DNA sequence: TGTGCCAGCAGCTTGTGGGGGGACACTGAAGCTTTCTTT.

This clonotype came up once. V is TRBV9 and J is TRBJ2-1; TRBD1 is a possible D gene (7 bases). This CDR3 contains 15 residues. Germline assignment: CDR1 SGDLS and CDR2 YYNGEE. V lost 3 bases, J lost 4 bases, and 14 bases lay in between. Here the CDR3 DNA reads TGTGCCAGCAGCGCCAGGGGGGCCTTGTACAATGAGCAGTTCTTC. Translated, it gives CASSARGALYNEQFF.

This clonotype has just a few counts. This chain connects TRBV12-3 or TRBV12-4 to TRBJ1-1; the D gene is possibly TRBD1 (5 bases). Trimming shortened V by 6 bases and J by 6 bases, and 20 bases separated the two germline ends. This CDR3 has 15 residues. CDR3 coding DNA: TGTGCCAGCAGACCGAAAACAGGTTTTTTGGCTGAAGCTTTCTTT. Translating gives CASRPKTGFLAEAFF.

Concerning this clonotype: No conserved phenylalanine or tryptophan ends this CDR3, so it is likely a read error. This rearrangement joins TRBV29-1 to TRBJ2-3, with D tentatively TRBD1 (5 bases). Trimming removed 7 bases at V and 6 bases at J, with 17 bases between. This CDR3 is built from 13 residues. Germline V gene data show CDR1 as SQVTM and CDR2 as ANQGSEA. CDR3 loop: CSADPRGRDTQYL. CDR3 nucleotides: TGCAGCGCGGACCCTAGGGGTAGGGATACGCAGTATTTG.

This clonotype has a handful of counts. This sequence joins TRBV6-6 and TRBJ2-1; the match to TRBD2 covers 12 bases. This CDR3 contains 15 residues. In germline, CDR1 is MNHNY, CDR2 SVGAGI (reference sequence). With V trimmed by 5 bases and J by 5 bases, 4 bases remained unmatched. The CDR3 coding sequence is TGTGCCAGCAGTCTGCGGACTAGCGGGAACAATGAGCAGTTCTTC. Translation gives CASSLRTSGNNEQFF.

The chain combines TRBV20-1 with TRBJ2-3, with TRBD2 matching over 11 bases. The ends lost 5 bases at V and 2 bases at J; junction bases unmatched: 12. The V gene's germline CDR1 is DFQATT and CDR2 SNEGSKA (reference sequence). CDR3 length: 17 amino acids. The CDR3 sequence: CSAQSSGRAGNTDTQYF. DNA for the CDR3: TGCAGTGCTCAGAGTAGCGGGAGGGCCGGTAACACAGATACGCAGTATTTT.

The chain couples TRBV7-9 to TRBJ1-4, with D possibly matching TRBD1 (5 bases). The germline gives CDR1 SEHNR, CDR2 FQNEAQ (reference sequence). Trimming left V 4 bases short and J 9 bases short, with 18 bases between. This CDR3 spans 15 amino acids. The CDR3 loop is CASSSGTEEIQKLFF. CDR3 nucleotide sequence: TGTGCCAGCAGCTCGGGGACCGAAGAGATCCAAAAACTGTTTTTT.

There are a few counts of this clonotype. This sequence joins TRBV20-1 and TRBJ2-7, with 11 bases matching TRBD2. The CDR3 length is 15 residues. Germline CDR1 and CDR2: DFQATT and SNEGSKA (reference sequence). The ends lost 0 bases at V and 3 bases at J; junction bases unmatched: 4. Here the CDR3 reads CSARDPGLAGYEQYF. DNA for the CDR3: TGCAGTGCTAGAGATCCTGGACTAGCGGGCTACGAGCAGTACTTC.

V and J are TRBV5-1 and TRBJ1-2; D gene uncertain. In germline, CDR1 is SGHRS, CDR2 YFSETQ. The CDR3 covers 15 residues. Trimming took 3 bases from V and 3 from J, leaving 15 bases between them. CDR3 sequence (DNA): TGCGCCAGCAGCTCAGCACCGACGGCTGACTATGGCTACACCTTC. Protein product: CASSSAPTADYGYTF. The complete variable domain, with remaining parts taken from reference TRBV5-1 and TRBJ1-2, reads KAGVTQTPRYLIKTRGQQVTLSCSPISGHRSVSWYQQTPGQGLQFLFEYFSETQRNKGNFPGRFSGRQFSNSRSEMNVSTLELGDSALYLCASSSAPTADYGYTFGSGTRLTVV.

The chain is built from TRBV6-5 and TRBJ1-1; 10 bases agree with TRBD1. The germline gives CDR1 MNHEY, CDR2 SVGAGI. With 4 bases clipped from V and 10 bases from J, the junction kept 9 bases outside the gene matches. The CDR3 is made up of 14 amino acids. The DNA for the CDR3 is TGTGCCAGCAGTTTGGGGACAGGGGCCCGTAGAGCTTTCTTT. Its protein product is CASSLGTGARRAFF.

Regarding this clonotype: One end of the junction is discordant with germline, which a read error may explain. The CDR3 DNA reads TGCGCCGGCAGCTGGGGACAGCCGAGCAATGAGCAGTTCTTC. Translating gives CAGSWGQPSNEQFF. This chain connects TRBV5-1 to TRBJ2-1; TRBD1 matches at 7 bases. The CDR3 has 14 amino acids. Germline loops: CDR1 SGHRS, CDR2 YFSETQ.

The CDR3 DNA is TGCAGCATCGGACTGGGCCAGCACGAGCAGTACTTC. Translating gives CSIGLGQHEQYF. The chain recombines TRBV29-1 with TRBJ2-7; possibly TRBD2 for D (5 bases). Deletions cut 8 bases from V and 5 bases from J, with 16 bases between. The length of the CDR3 is 12 residues. From germline, CDR1 is SQVTM and CDR2 ANQGSEA.

The gene calls are TRBV9 and TRBJ2-4, with 12 bases aligning to TRBD1. The CDR3 loop spans 15 amino acids. V trimming: 0 bases; J trimming: 6 bases; junction bases outside the gene matches: 1. Germline V CDR1 and CDR2: SGDLS, YYNGEE. CDR3 sequence: CASSVGGQGANIQYF. Here the CDR3 DNA reads TGTGCCAGCAGCGTAGGGGGACAGGGGGCAAACATTCAGTACTTC.

This chain links TRBV6-2 or TRBV6-3 with TRBJ2-3; D ambiguous. CDR1 and CDR2 (germline): MNHEY, SVGEGT. With 0 bases removed from V and 5 bases from J, the gap between germline ends came to 12 bases. The CDR3 contains 15 residues. CDR3 amino acids: CASSYSTGRLDTQYF. As DNA, the CDR3 is TGTGCCAGCAGTTACTCGACTGGAAGGTTAGATACGCAGTATTTT.

This chain joins TRBV18 and TRBJ1-2; D might be TRBD1 (6 bases). V was pared by 6 bases and J by 6 bases, with 11 bases between. Looked up from germline, CDR1 is KGHSH and CDR2 is LQKENI. The CDR3 contains 12 residues. CDR3 loop: CASSPNRDGYTF. The CDR3 region has the DNA TGTGCCAGCTCCCCAAACAGGGATGGCTACACCTTC.

CDR3 DNA: TGCGCCAGCAGCCAAGTCGAGGGGACCCAGTACTTC. This translates into CASSQVEGTQYF. The chain employs TRBV4-1 and TRBJ2-5; possibly TRBD2 for D (5 bases). The CDR3 consists of 12 residues. Germline CDR1 reads MGHRA; CDR2 reads YSYEKL. The V and J ends lost 1 base and 7 bases respectively, with 7 bases between them.

Of note for this clonotype: The conserved closing phenylalanine or tryptophan is absent in this CDR3, likely reflecting a read error. This chain uses TRBV5-1 with TRBJ2-6; no firm D call. The ends were cut back, 0 bases at V and 0 bases at J, with 4 bases in the middle. This CDR3 is 15 amino acids long. Germline values: CDR1 SGHRS, CDR2 YFSETQ. CDR3 loop: CASSLEFSGANVLTS. For the CDR3, the DNA is TGCGCCAGCAGCTTGGAGTTCTCTGGGGCCAACGTCCTGACTTCC.

Relative to its sample, this clonotype is medium-sized. The V and J genes are TRBV4-3 and TRBJ2-3; D unresolved. V was shortened by 0 bases and J by 1 base, with 5 bases between the two germline ends. CDR3 size: 14 residues. Germline lookup yields CDR1 LGHNA and CDR2 YSLEER. The CDR3 sequence: CASSQDLGTDTQYF. The CDR3 region has the DNA TGCGCCAGCAGCCAAGATCTAGGCACAGATACGCAGTATTTT.

The chain has TRBV5-1 and TRBJ2-7, with D possibly being TRBD1 (6 bases). Trimming took 0 bases from V and 7 from J, leaving 8 bases between them. CDR3 length equals 12 residues. Germline V CDR1 and CDR2: SGHRS, YFSETQ. The CDR3 DNA reads as TGCGCCAGCAGCTTGGCCGGGACAGAGCAGTACTTC. Translation: CASSLAGTEQYF. Drawing the rest from reference TRBV5-1 and TRBJ2-7, the complete variable domain is KAGVTQTPRYLIKTRGQQVTLSCSPISGHRSVSWYQQTPGQGLQFLFEYFSETQRNKGNFPGRFSGRQFSNSRSEMNVSTLELGDSALYLCASSLAGTEQYFGPGTRLTVT.

This clonotype was counted at least ten times. The chain joins TRBV7-2 to TRBJ2-1; 11 nucleotides agree with TRBD2. The germline V gene encodes CDR1 SGHTA and CDR2 FQGNSA. Trimming at V came to 3 bases and at J to 7 bases, leaving 5 bases not matched to a gene. The CDR3 sequence is 15 residues long. This chain's CDR3 is CASSFYLAGGNEQFF. CDR3 nucleotides: TGTGCCAGCAGCTTCTATCTAGCGGGGGGAAATGAGCAGTTCTTC. Based on the CDR3 plus reference TRBV7-2 and TRBJ2-1, the full variable domain is GAGVSQSPSNKVTEKGKDVELRCDPISGHTALYWYRQSLGQGLEFLIYFQGNSAPDKSGLPSDRFSAERTGGSVSTLTIQRTQQEDSAVYLCASSFYLAGGNEQFFGPGTRLTVL.

V and J are TRBV6-6 and TRBJ1-1; D is possibly TRBD1 (5 bases). Germline V gives CDR1 MNHNY, CDR2 SVGAGI (reference sequence). V dropped 5 bases and J dropped 3 bases, with 13 bases sitting between them. The CDR3 has 14 amino acids. CDR3 loop: CASSGHMRDTEAFF. CDR3 bases: TGTGCCAGCAGTGGACATATGAGGGACACTGAAGCTTTCTTT.

The chain has TRBV7-8 and TRBJ2-5; D not resolved. Germline CDR1 reads SGHVS; CDR2 reads FQNEAQ. The ends were cut back, 3 bases at V and 4 bases at J, with 9 bases in the middle. This CDR3 is 13 amino acids long. CDR3 bases: TGTGCCAGCAGCTTTGGGTGGGGAGAGACCCAGTACTTC. It yields the protein CASSFGWGETQYF.

This sequence joins TRBV28 and TRBJ1-5; D remains ambiguous. The CDR3 is 12 amino acids. Germline-derived CDR1 and CDR2 are MDHEN and SYDVKM. CDR3 DNA sequence: TGTGCGGCGACCGAATCGGATCAGCCCCAGCATTTT. Protein product: CAATESDQPQHF.

This clonotype has just a few counts. The chain has TRBV7-2 and TRBJ1-1; D remains ambiguous. Deletions cut 1 base from V and 1 base from J, with 7 bases between. The germline V gene encodes CDR1 SGHTA and CDR2 FQGNSA. This CDR3 comprises 14 residues. CDR3 sequence (DNA): TGTGCCAGCAGCTTAGAACATAAGAACACTGAAGCTTTCTTT. This encodes CASSLEHKNTEAFF. The full variable domain, with the rest looked up from reference TRBV7-2 and TRBJ1-1, is GAGVSQSPSNKVTEKGKDVELRCDPISGHTALYWYRQSLGQGLEFLIYFQGNSAPDKSGLPSDRFSAERTGGSVSTLTIQRTQQEDSAVYLCASSLEHKNTEAFFGQGTRLTVV.

In regard to this clonotype: This may be a read error, as it is one base from a much larger clone. The J gene is TRBJ2-5, the V gene TRBV7-7; D is ambiguous. CDR1 and CDR2 from the germline V gene are SSHAT and FNYEAQ (reference sequence). This CDR3 is 14 amino acids long. The CDR3 loop reads CASSLSKQDVTQYF. CDR3 in DNA: TGTGCTAGCAGCTTATCCAAACAAGATGTGACCCAGTACTTC.

This clonotype was counted a few times. This chain links TRBV24-1 with TRBJ2-6; D not resolved. The CDR3 spans 15 residues. V shed 9 bases and J shed 0 bases, with 11 bases lying between them. Germline V gives CDR1 KGHDR, CDR2 SFDVKD. CDR3 coding DNA: TGTGCCACCGAAGGTCTGTCCTCTGGGGCCAACGTCCTGACTTTC. Translated, it gives CATEGLSSGANVLTF.